The 10 T cell receptor beta chains below come from one sample, sequenced in a study of T cell responses to AZD1222 COVID-19 vaccine. Data came from immunoSEQ multiplex PCR; TCRdb stores just in-frame clones and leaves some out. The sample has about 56,000 clones; 65% to 90% are singletons. Sequenced here: peripheral blood, sampled 28 days after the second AZD1222 dose. Receptor source: an adult who received the AZD1222 COVID-19 vaccine.

V is TRBV11-1 and J is TRBJ2-7; 11 bases line up with TRBD2. The CDR3 sequence is 15 residues long. The germline CDR1 and CDR2 sequences are SGHAT and FQDESV (reference sequence). V gave up 1 base and J gave up 4 bases; unmatched junction bases: 3. CDR3 coding DNA: TGTGCCAGCAGCTTAGAACTAGCGGGAGCGTACGAGCAGTACTTC. It specifies CASSLELAGAYEQYF. Supplemented by reference TRBV11-1 and TRBJ2-7, the full variable domain reads EAEVAQSPRYKITEKSQAVAFWCDPISGHATLYWYRQILGQGPELLVQFQDESVVDDSQLPKDRFSAERLKGVDSTLKIQPAELGDSAMYLCASSLELAGAYEQYFGPGTRLTVT.

This chain links TRBV19 with TRBJ1-1; 7 bases agree with TRBD1. CDR3 length: 14 residues. The ends lost 6 bases at V and 4 bases at J; junction bases unmatched: 8. Looked up from germline, CDR1 is LNHDA and CDR2 is SQIVND (reference sequence). The CDR3: CASRFAGGVTEAFF. CDR3 nucleotides: TGTGCCAGTAGATTCGCAGGGGGAGTCACTGAAGCTTTCTTT.

In its sample, this clone was seen once. The rearrangement uses TRBV28 and TRBJ1-4, with 8 bases that match TRBD1. Germline CDR1 MDHEN, CDR2 SYDVKM. After removal of 5 bases from V and 4 bases from J, the junction contained 3 bases not matched to a gene. This CDR3 is 14 amino acids long. The CDR3 nucleotides read TGTGCCAGCAGTCGGGACAGGTTTAATGAAAAACTGTTTTTT. Protein sequence: CASSRDRFNEKLFF. The full variable domain, rest sourced from reference TRBV28 and TRBJ1-4, is DVKVTQSSRYLVKRTGEKVFLECVQDMDHENMFWYRQDPGLGLRLIYFSYDVKMKEKGDIPEGYSVSREKKERFSLILESASTNQTSMYLCASSRDRFNEKLFFGSGTQLSVL.

CDR3 coding DNA: TGTGCCAGCAGCTTGGTACTAGCGGGTTTGAACACCGGGGAGCTGTTTTTT. Translated: CASSLVLAGLNTGELFF. The chain couples TRBV5-4 to TRBJ2-2; TRBD2 agrees at 9 bases. This CDR3 has 17 residues. Losses at the gene ends were 0 bases for V and 1 base for J; bases not matched to a gene: 4. Germline V CDR1 and CDR2: SGHNT, YYREEE (reference sequence). Full variable domain (outside the CDR3, taken from reference TRBV5-4 and TRBJ2-2): ETGVTQSPTHLIKTRGQQVTLRCSSQSGHNTVSWYQQALGQGPQFIFQYYREEENGRGNFPPRFSGLQFPNYSSELNVNALELDDSALYLCASSLVLAGLNTGELFFGEGSRLTVL.

The chain carries TRBV18 and TRBJ1-1, with 7 positions matching TRBD1. CDR1 KGHSH and CDR2 LQKENI come from the germline V gene. The CDR3 has 15 residues. V lost 4 bases and J lost 4; bases outside the gene matches: 9. Written as DNA, the CDR3 is TGTGCCAGCTCACTTCGGACAGGAAGGGGCACTGAAGCTTTCTTT. It specifies CASSLRTGRGTEAFF.

This chain connects TRBV11-3 to TRBJ2-1; tentatively, D is TRBD1 (8 bases). Germline loops: CDR1 SGHNT, CDR2 YENEEA. The CDR3 covers 17 residues. V lost 0 bases and J 5 bases, leaving 17 bases between the germline ends. The CDR3 sequence is CASSLDWTGRGNNEQFF. The CDR3 region has the DNA TGTGCCAGCAGCTTAGACTGGACAGGGCGGGGGAACAATGAGCAGTTCTTC.

V and J are TRBV11-3 and TRBJ2-1, with a weak D call TRBD2 (5 bases). This CDR3 has 14 residues. The V end was cut by 2 bases, the J end by 6 bases, with 11 bases between. Per germline, CDR1 SGHNT and CDR2 YENEEA. CDR3 residues: CASSLNRGSNEQFF. The CDR3 DNA reads TGTGCCAGCAGCTTAAATCGAGGGTCCAATGAGCAGTTCTTC.

The genes are TRBV6-5 and TRBJ1-1; tentatively, D is TRBD1 (6 bases). V was shortened by 0 bases and J by 2 bases, with 13 bases between the two germline ends. Per the germline V gene, CDR1 is MNHEY and CDR2 is SVGAGI. The CDR3 covers 16 residues. CDR3 residues: CASSYSTRGHNTEAFF. In DNA, the CDR3 is TGTGCCAGCAGTTACTCGACCAGGGGCCATAACACTGAAGCTTTCTTT.

The chain couples TRBV28 to TRBJ1-4; 8 positions match TRBD1. CDR3 size: 15 residues. Germline assignment: CDR1 MDHEN and CDR2 SYDVKM. With V trimmed by 5 bases and J by 8 bases, 10 bases remained unmatched. The CDR3 is CASSPGFQGAEKLFF. The CDR3 DNA follows: TGTGCCAGCAGTCCTGGTTTTCAGGGGGCGGAAAAACTGTTTTTT.

This clone was observed a handful of times. This chain joins TRBV7-6 and TRBJ2-7; perhaps TRBD1 as D (7 bases). The CDR3 spans 17 residues. Germline V lookup: CDR1 SGHVS, CDR2 FNYEAQ. V was clipped by 5 bases and J by 2 bases, with 22 bases between them. The DNA of the CDR3 is TGTGCCAGCAGCGCCCAGGGGGGCGGTGCCGAGACCTACGAGCAGTACTTC. Translated: CASSAQGGGAETYEQYF. Drawing the rest from reference TRBV7-6 and TRBJ2-7, the complete variable domain is GAGVSQSPRYKVTKRGQDVALRCDPISGHVSLYWYRQALGQGPEFLTYFNYEAQQDKSGLPNDRFSAERPEGSISTLTIQRTEQRDSAMYRCASSAQGGGAETYEQYFGPGTRLTVT.